This T cell receptor beta chain was documented in a study of radiotherapy plus CTLA-4 blockade in lung cancer. Study information: There were objective responses in 18% of patients, and 31% had disease control. Study findings and constraints: Early shifts in blood T cell clones, with interferon-beta, reportedly predicted response best. Tumor-derived TCR clones expanded in blood after radiotherapy plus ipilimumab.

Using immunoSEQ multiplex PCR, the repertoire was profiled, and TCRdb retains in-frame clones only, with some absent. The table lists tens of thousands of clones, approximately 80% of them singletons. This clone has more than one count but fewer than ten. Its antigen is currently unknown. The germline V and J ends were trimmed by 2 bases and 0 bases, with 7 bases remaining between them. CDR1 and CDR2 from the germline V gene are SNHLY and FYNNEI. The CDR3 sequence is 15 residues long. Chemo-refractory metastatic non-small-cell lung cancer patients underwent focal radiation alongside CTLA-4 blockade with ipilimumab.

Sequenced here: peripheral blood, sampled from a patient treated with radiotherapy plus ipilimumab. The chain recombines TRBV2 with TRBJ1-4, with D unresolved. The clonotype comes from a human donor with non-small cell lung cancer whose response to radiotherapy plus ipilimumab could not be evaluated. This CDR3 is CASSERQATNEKLFF. The DNA for the CDR3 is TGTGCCAGCAGTGAACGCCAGGCAACTAATGAAAAACTGTTTTTT.